A single sample is the source of the 24 T cell receptor beta chains below, sequenced in a study of T cell repertoires in cytomegalovirus infection. Which antigens these TCRs recognize remains unknown. TCRdb reanalysed the reads using MiXCR and keeps one entry per CDR3 protein. Of approximately 1,000,000 distinct CDR3 sequences in the sample, more than 25% are singletons; the top ten hold over 12%. The sequences come from cultured CD8+ T cells from PBMCs, collected from culture after CMV antigen stimulation. These receptors were obtained from a human donor in good health (CMV status not recorded). Some clones in this sample may be carry-over from other donors' samples.

This clonotype was found a few times. The rearrangement joins TRBV7-8 to TRBJ1-1; D remains ambiguous. The germline gives CDR1 SGHVS, CDR2 FQNEAQ. The CDR3 extends over 12 amino acids. The V and J ends lost 5 bases and 9 bases respectively, with 13 bases between them. CDR3 nucleotides: TGTGCCAGCAGCCCTACTAAACTTCAAGCTTTCTTT. Its protein is CASSPTKLQAFF.

This chain joins TRBV2 and TRBJ2-1; 13 nucleotides line up with TRBD2. Germline CDR1 is SNHLY and CDR2 is FYNNEI. The V segment lost 7 bases and the J segment 5 bases; nucleotides outside the gene matches: 5. The CDR3 is 15 amino acids. The CDR3 nucleotides are TGTGCCAGCACCGAACTAGCGGGGGGGCACAATGAGCAGTTCTTC. Its protein is CASTELAGGHNEQFF.

This sequence joins TRBV27 and TRBJ2-5, with 11 nucleotides matching TRBD1. With 6 bases clipped from V and 5 bases from J, the junction kept 11 bases outside the gene matches. CDR3 length equals 16 residues. Germline values: CDR1 MNHEY, CDR2 SMNVEV (reference sequence). The CDR3 loop reads CASSPLPGQGEETQYF. The DNA of the CDR3 is TGTGCCAGCAGCCCCCTTCCGGGACAGGGGGAGGAGACCCAGTACTTC.

This clonotype showed up just a few times. The V call is TRBV4-2, the J call TRBJ1-5; 10 bases match TRBD1. CDR3 length: 16 amino acids. Germline lookup yields CDR1 LGHNA and CDR2 YNFKEQ. V dropped 2 bases and J dropped 4; count of bases not matched to a gene: 5. The CDR3 spells CASSQPDRGHNQPQHF. The CDR3 DNA follows: TGTGCCAGCAGCCAACCTGACAGGGGGCATAATCAGCCCCAGCATTTT.

This clonotype was recorded at least ten times. The chain employs TRBV7-2 and TRBJ2-7; 7 bases map to TRBD1. The J segment lost 10 bases and the V segment lost 3 bases, leaving 9 bases of the junction unmatched. The CDR3 has 13 residues. The germline CDR1 and CDR2 sequences are SGHTA and FQGNSA. CDR3 loop: CASSFFEGATQYV. The CDR3 nucleotides are TGTGCCAGCAGCTTTTTCGAGGGGGCGACTCAGTACGTC.

This clonotype was seen many times. V is TRBV12-3 or TRBV12-4 and J is TRBJ2-2; 10 positions agree with TRBD1. V was pared by 4 bases and J by 5 bases, with 7 bases of the junction left unmatched. This CDR3 comprises 16 residues. The CDR3 DNA follows: TGTGCCAGCAGTTCTCCCGGGACAGGGGTTACCGGGGAGCTGTTTTTT. Translated: CASSSPGTGVTGELFF.

The chain combines TRBV20-1 with TRBJ2-1; tentative D call: TRBD2 (6 bases). Trimming took off 0 bases at V and 6 bases at J, with 12 bases between the two ends. The CDR3 loop spans 14 amino acids. The V gene's germline CDR1 is DFQATT and CDR2 SNEGSKA (reference sequence). The CDR3 protein is CSARDPTTSNEQFF. The CDR3 bases are TGCAGTGCTAGAGACCCCACGACTAGCAATGAGCAGTTCTTC.

This clonotype showed up just a few times. The CDR3 reads CSARDILGENRDTDTQYF. DNA of the CDR3: TGCAGTGCTAGAGATATACTGGGGGAAAACCGGGACACAGATACGCAGTATTTT. This chain links TRBV20-1 with TRBJ2-3; D may be TRBD1 or TRBD2 (5 bases each). The CDR3 extends over 18 amino acids. Deletions cut 0 bases from V and 2 bases from J, with 21 bases between. The germline gives CDR1 DFQATT, CDR2 SNEGSKA (reference sequence).

The chain couples TRBV4-3 to TRBJ2-5, with 9 bases matching TRBD1. The CDR3 has 15 residues. V was clipped by 4 bases and J by 4 bases; unmatched bases: 7. CDR1 is LGHNA, CDR2 YSLEER, per germline. CDR3 sequence reads: CASSLEGQGVETQYF. The CDR3 DNA sequence: TGCGCCAGCAGCCTAGAGGGACAGGGAGTAGAGACCCAGTACTTC.

In its sample, this clonotype was seen a few times. In nucleotides, the CDR3 is TGTGCCAGCAGAGACCGGGACAGGGGGCTTGGTGAGCAGTTCTTC. Its protein is CASRDRDRGLGEQFF. The chain employs TRBV7-9 and TRBJ2-1; 12 bases fit TRBD1. V lost 6 bases to trimming and J lost 9 bases; unmatched junction nucleotides: 9. CDR3 length equals 15 residues. The germline CDR1 and CDR2 sequences are SEHNR and FQNEAQ (reference sequence).

The rearrangement joins TRBV6-5 to TRBJ2-5; 7 bases align to TRBD1. J gave up 3 bases and V 2 bases, and 9 bases lay outside the gene matches. The CDR3 consists of 16 residues. Germline V gene data show CDR1 as MNHEY and CDR2 as SVGAGI. The CDR3 loop reads CASSYRAGGEKETQYF. CDR3 coding DNA: TGTGCCAGCAGTTACAGGGCAGGGGGAGAAAAAGAGACCCAGTACTTC.

A few counts support this clonotype. V is TRBV19 and J is TRBJ1-1; D might be TRBD1 (5 bases). CDR1 is LNHDA and CDR2 is SQIVND in the germline V gene (reference sequence). The CDR3 covers 14 residues. V was clipped by 3 bases and J by 0 bases, with 8 bases between them. The CDR3 DNA is TGTGCCAGTAGTATGGGGGATCTGAACACTGAAGCTTTCTTT. Protein: CASSMGDLNTEAFF.

The chain has TRBV6-1 and TRBJ2-7; the D gene is possibly TRBD1 (5 bases). The CDR3 extends over 15 amino acids. Per germline, CDR1 MNHNS and CDR2 SASEGT. V dropped 1 base and J dropped 3 bases, with 13 bases sitting between them. As DNA, the CDR3 is TGTGCCAGCAGTGAAGGGGCCAGAAGGGGCTACGAGCAGTACGTC. It translates to CASSEGARRGYEQYV.

This chain links TRBV19 with TRBJ1-4; D unresolved. The germline V gene encodes CDR1 LNHDA and CDR2 SQIVND (reference sequence). V was cut by 7 bases and J by 5 bases, with 11 bases left in between. This CDR3 has 13 amino acids. This chain's CDR3 is CASTPGRNEKLFF. CDR3 DNA sequence: TGTGCCAGTACCCCTGGGCGGAATGAAAAACTGTTTTTT.

The chain recombines TRBV11-2 with TRBJ1-2; D is ambiguous. Trimming left V 2 bases short and J 6 bases short, with 16 bases between. CDR3 length: 15 amino acids. The germline gives CDR1 SGHAT, CDR2 FQNNGV. The CDR3, as DNA: TGTGCCAGCAGCTTAAGGCTCGGGCAGGCTAATGGCTACACCTTC. Protein sequence: CASSLRLGQANGYTF. The whole variable domain, filled in from reference TRBV11-2 and TRBJ1-2, reads EAGVAQSPRYKIIEKRQSVAFWCNPISGHATLYWYQQILGQGPKLLIQFQNNGVVDDSQLPKDRFSAERLKGVDSTLKIQPAKLEDSAVYLCASSLRLGQANGYTFGSGTRLTVV.

This rearrangement joins TRBV15 to TRBJ1-1; 9 bases are shared with TRBD1. Germline CDR1 and CDR2: LNHNV and YYDKDF (reference sequence). The CDR3 extends over 15 amino acids. J gave up 4 bases and V 6 bases, and 9 bases lay outside the gene matches. Here the CDR3 reads CATSTQDRGFTEAFF. CDR3 coding DNA: TGTGCCACCAGTACCCAGGACAGGGGATTCACTGAAGCTTTCTTT.

The CDR3 DNA reads as TGTGCCAGCAGCGCAGACAGGGGGCCCTCCTACGAGCAGTACTTC. Translated: CASSADRGPSYEQYF. This chain uses TRBV7-9 with TRBJ2-7, with 10 bases aligning to TRBD1. CDR1 is SEHNR, CDR2 FQNEAQ, per germline (reference sequence). This CDR3 comprises 15 residues. V lost 5 bases to trimming and J lost 0 bases; unmatched junction nucleotides: 4.

The chain links TRBV28 to TRBJ2-7; 7 positions agree with TRBD1. The V segment lost 8 bases and the J segment 6 bases; nucleotides outside the gene matches: 19. The CDR3 length is 16 residues. Germline CDR1 MDHEN, CDR2 SYDVKM. Written as DNA, the CDR3 is TGTGCCAGCTCCGAATGGAGGACAGGCCGCCTTGGCGAGCAGTACGTC. It yields the protein CASSEWRTGRLGEQYV.

Concerning this clonotype: Possible read error: a much larger clone is one base away. The V gene is TRBV7-6, the J gene TRBJ2-1; tentative D call: TRBD2 (5 bases). The CDR3 is 12 amino acids. Between the trimmed V and J ends, which lost 3 bases and 8 bases, there was a span of 8 bases. The germline V gene encodes CDR1 SGHVS and CDR2 FNYEAQ. CDR3 region: CASSFKGDEQFF. The CDR3 region has the DNA TGTGCCAGCAGCTTCAAGGGAGATGAGCAGTTCTTC.

In this sample, this clonotype turned up a few times. This sequence joins TRBV11-3 and TRBJ2-1, with D possibly matching TRBD2 (5 bases). The CDR3 sequence is 13 residues long. Per germline, CDR1 SGHNT and CDR2 YENEEA. Trimming removed 1 base at V and 10 bases at J, with 11 bases between. The chain's CDR3 is CASSLGSVGEQFF. In nucleotides, the CDR3 is TGTGCCAGCAGCTTAGGTAGCGTCGGGGAGCAGTTCTTC.

This clonotype has at least ten counts. The chain is built from TRBV4-3 and TRBJ1-6; no definite D call. The germline V gene has CDR1 LGHNA and CDR2 YSLEER. The V end lost 0 bases, the J end lost 10 bases, and 13 bases lay between the germline ends. This CDR3 contains 15 residues. The CDR3 nucleotides are TGCGCCAGCAGCCAAGATCAGAGGAGACGATCACCCCTCCACTTT. Its protein is CASSQDQRRRSPLHF.

The V and J genes are TRBV7-6 and TRBJ2-1; possibly TRBD2 for D (6 bases). Looked up from germline, CDR1 is SGHVS and CDR2 is FNYEAQ. The V end lost 1 base, the J end lost 15 bases, and 16 bases lay between the germline ends. This CDR3 is 13 amino acids long. This chain's CDR3 is CASSLERRLGLFF. The CDR3 DNA follows: TGTGCCAGCAGCTTAGAACGGCGGCTGGGACTGTTCTTC. The full variable domain, completed using reference TRBV7-6 and TRBJ2-1, is GAGVSQSPRYKVTKRGQDVALRCDPISGHVSLYWYRQALGQGPEFLTYFNYEAQQDKSGLPNDRFSAERPEGSISTLTIQRTEQRDSAMYRCASSLERRLGLFFGPGTRLTVL.

This clonotype was counted between two and nine times. The genes are TRBV7-9 and TRBJ2-7; TRBD1 matches at 8 bases. J was trimmed by 0 bases and V by 5 bases; bases with no gene match: 3. The germline CDR1 and CDR2 sequences are SEHNR and FQNEAQ (reference sequence). This CDR3 is 14 amino acids long. CDR3 coding DNA: TGTGCCAGCAGCGAGGACAGGGTCTCCTACGAGCAGTACTTC. Translated: CASSEDRVSYEQYF.

The gene calls are TRBV4-3 and TRBJ1-5, with TRBD1 matching over 8 bases. The CDR3 runs 15 residues. Losses at the gene ends were 4 bases for V and 3 bases for J; bases not matched to a gene: 5. Germline assignment: CDR1 LGHNA and CDR2 YSLEER. As DNA, the CDR3 is TGCGCCAGCAGCCCCGGGACAGGCAACAATCAGCCCCAGCATTTT. Protein sequence: CASSPGTGNNQPQHF.